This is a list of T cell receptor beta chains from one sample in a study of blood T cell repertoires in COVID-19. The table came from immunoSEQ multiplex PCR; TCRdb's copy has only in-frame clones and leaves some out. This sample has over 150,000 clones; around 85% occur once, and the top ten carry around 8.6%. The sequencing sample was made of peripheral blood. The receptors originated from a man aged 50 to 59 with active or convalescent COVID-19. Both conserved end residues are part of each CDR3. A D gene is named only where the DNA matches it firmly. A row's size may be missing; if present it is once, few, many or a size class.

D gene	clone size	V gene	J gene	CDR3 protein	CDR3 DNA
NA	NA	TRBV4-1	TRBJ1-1	CASSQGLSTEAFF	TGCGCCAGCAGCCAAGGACTGAGCACTGAAGCTTTCTTT
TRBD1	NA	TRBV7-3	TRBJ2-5	CASSITGDQETQYF	TGTGCCAGCAGCATAACAGGGGACCAAGAGACCCAGTACTTC
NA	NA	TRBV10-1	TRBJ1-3	CASQGTHGNTIYF	TGCGCCAGCCAAGGGACACATGGAAACACCATATATTTT
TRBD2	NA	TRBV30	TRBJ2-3	CARTGGTTDTQYF	TGTGCCAGGACGGGGGGGACCACAGATACGCAGTATTTT
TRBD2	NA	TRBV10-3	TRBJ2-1	CAIRPIAGEDPQLF	TGTGCCATCAGACCTATAGCGGGAGAAGATCCCCAGCTCTTC
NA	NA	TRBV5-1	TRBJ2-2	CASSYGTTNTGELFF	TGCGCCAGCAGCTACGGGACAACGAACACCGGGGAGCTGTTTTTT
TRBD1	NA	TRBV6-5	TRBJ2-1	CASRNRGRGYEQFF	TGTGCCAGCAGAAACAGGGGGCGTGGATATGAGCAGTTCTTC
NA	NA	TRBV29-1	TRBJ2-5	CSVEYRQETQYF	TGCAGCGTTGAGTACAGACAAGAGACCCAGTACTTC
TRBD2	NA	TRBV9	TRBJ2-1	CASSSGLAGGHEQFF	TGTGCCAGCAGTTCGGGACTAGCGGGAGGGCATGAGCAGTTCTTC
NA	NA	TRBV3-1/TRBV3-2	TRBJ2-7	CASSQGQNYEQYF	TGTGCCAGCAGCCAAGGACAGAACTACGAGCAGTACTTC
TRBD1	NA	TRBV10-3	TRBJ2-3	CAISESGQGADTQYF	TGTGCCATCAGTGAGTCTGGGCAGGGGGCAGATACGCAGTATTTT
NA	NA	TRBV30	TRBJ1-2	CAWSTSSVGYTF	TGTGCCTGGAGTACTTCATCCGTTGGCTACACCTTC
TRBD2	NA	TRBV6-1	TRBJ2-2	CASSERLAGGPGTGELFF	TGTGCCAGCAGTGAAAGGCTAGCGGGAGGGCCGGGCACCGGGGAGCTGTTTTTT
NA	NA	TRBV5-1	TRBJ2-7	CASSLGVWAGATKEQYF	TGCGCCAGCAGCTTGGGTGTGTGGGCAGGGGCCACTAAAGAGCAGTACTTC
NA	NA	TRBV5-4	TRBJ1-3	CASSIQGPGNTIYF	TGTGCCAGCAGCATACAGGGTCCTGGAAACACCATATATTTT
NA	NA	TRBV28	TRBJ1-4	CASSRIQGNEKLFF	TGTGCCAGCAGTCGAATTCAGGGAAATGAAAAACTGTTTTTT
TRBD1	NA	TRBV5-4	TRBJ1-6	CASSWITGVANSPLHF	TGTGCCAGCAGCTGGATTACAGGGGTGGCAAATTCACCCCTCCACTTT
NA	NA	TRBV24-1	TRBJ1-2	CATSELGGYGYTF	TGTGCCACCAGTGAACTAGGGGGATATGGCTACACCTTC
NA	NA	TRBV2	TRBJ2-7	CASSEWGERSYEQYF	TGTGCCAGCAGTGAATGGGGGGAGAGAAGCTACGAGCAGTACTTC
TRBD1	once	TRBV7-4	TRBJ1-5	CASRPTGLYSNQPQHF	TGTGCCAGCAGACCGACAGGGCTGTATAGCAATCAGCCCCAGCATTTT
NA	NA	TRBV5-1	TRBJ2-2	CASSLAPGQGKSTGELFF	TGCGCCAGCAGCTTGGCCCCGGGTCAGGGGAAAAGCACCGGGGAGCTGTTTTTT
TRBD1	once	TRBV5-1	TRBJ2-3	CASSITGATDTQYF	TGCGCCAGCAGCATTACAGGGGCCACAGATACGCAGTATTTT
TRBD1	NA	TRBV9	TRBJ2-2	CASSVGDSQPGELFF	TGTGCCAGCAGCGTAGGGGACAGTCAACCCGGGGAGCTGTTTTTT
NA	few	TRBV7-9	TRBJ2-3	CASSLAYDTGHGGDTQYF	TGTGCCAGCAGCTTAGCGTATGATACGGGACATGGTGGAGATACGCAGTATTTT
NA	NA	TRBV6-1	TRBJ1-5	CASSEFSGSGQPQHF	TGTGCCAGCAGTGAATTCTCGGGGTCAGGTCAGCCCCAGCATTTT
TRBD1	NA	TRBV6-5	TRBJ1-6	CASRTGAMALHF	TGTGCCAGCAGAACAGGGGCGATGGCCCTCCACTTT
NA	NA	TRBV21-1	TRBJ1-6	CARYGQGNSPLHF	TGTGCCAGATACGGACAGGGGAATTCACCCCTCCACTTT
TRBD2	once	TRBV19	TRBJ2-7	CASSNPSGTTYEQYF	TGTGCCAGTAGTAACCCTAGCGGGACGACCTACGAGCAGTACTTC
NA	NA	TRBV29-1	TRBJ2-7	CSVQRQTYEQYF	TGCAGCGTTCAGAGACAGACCTACGAGCAGTACTTC
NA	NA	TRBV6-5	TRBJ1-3	CASSYSDGGTGNTIYF	TGTGCCAGCAGTTACTCTGATGGGGGGACTGGAAACACCATATATTTT
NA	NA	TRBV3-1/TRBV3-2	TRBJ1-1	CASSQANTEAFF	TGTGCCAGCAGCCAAGCTAACACTGAAGCTTTCTTT
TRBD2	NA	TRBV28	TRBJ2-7	CASSLSPGGQFEQYF	TGTGCCAGCAGTTTATCCCCGGGGGGGCAATTCGAGCAGTACTTC
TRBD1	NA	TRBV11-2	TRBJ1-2	CASSYHSGTGGDGYTF	TGTGCCAGCAGCTACCATTCCGGGACAGGGGGCGATGGCTACACCTTC
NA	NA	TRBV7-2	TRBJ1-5	CASSLRQGNQPQHF	TGTGCCAGCAGCTTAAGACAGGGCAATCAGCCCCAGCATTTT
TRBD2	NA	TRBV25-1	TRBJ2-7	CASSSTSGNGRNEQYF	TGTGCCAGCAGTTCTACTAGCGGGAATGGCCGGAACGAGCAGTACTTC
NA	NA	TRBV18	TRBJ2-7	CASSPPQARSYEQYF	TGTGCCAGCTCACCACCACAGGCCCGCTCCTACGAGCAGTACTTC
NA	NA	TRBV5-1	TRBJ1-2	CASSPSTANYGYTF	TGCGCCAGCAGTCCATCGACTGCTAACTATGGCTACACCTTC
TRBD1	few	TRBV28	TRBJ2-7	CATTGQGEYEQYF	TGTGCCACCACCGGACAGGGGGAGTACGAGCAGTACTTC
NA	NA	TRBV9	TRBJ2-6	CASSDDNSGANVLTF	TGTGCCAGCAGCGACGACAACTCTGGGGCCAACGTCCTGACTTTC